This T cell receptor (beta chain) was observed in a study of regulatory and conventional T cells in RAG deficiency. This clone was counted once. The target antigen is unknown. Study-wide results and caveats: In Omenn syndrome, Treg and Tconv repertoires overlapped >85%.

The CDR3 has 15 residues. V shed 7 bases and J shed 0 bases, with 12 bases lying between them. Germline CDR1 and CDR2: SEHNR and FQNEAQ (reference sequence). Blood CD4+ CD25-low CD127-high conventional T cells supplied the genomic DNA template. Only in-frame clones appear in the TCRdb table, and some are missing; sequencing was by immunoSEQ multiplex PCR. Of 45,000 or so clones listed, about 90% are singletons. Separately, the same data were catalogued under a study of regulatory T cells. That source notes: Primers: 52 TRBV forward and 13 TRBJ reverse.

V is TRBV7-9 and J is TRBJ1-4; D not resolved. Sequencing input: CD4+ effector T cells sorted from blood. The source of this sequence is a human donor in good health. The CDR3, as DNA: TGTGCCAGCATTAGACGGAATGCAACTAATGAAAAACTGTTTTTT. This encodes CASIRRNATNEKLFF.